This T cell receptor (beta chain) was sequenced during a study of T cells in Graves' hyperthyroidism and ophthalmopathy. Germline-derived CDR1 and CDR2 are SGHRS and YFSETQ. The V segment lost 0 bases and the J segment 8 bases; nucleotides outside the gene matches: 8. The CDR3 totals 15 residues. The authors took PBMCs from 9.5 to 10 ml fresh peripheral blood. Amplified TCR beta CDR3 regions came from RNA transcripts. RT-PCR in the first round (using the HTBI primer set) targeted the TCR CDR3. TCRdb reanalysed the multiplex PCR reads using MiXCR and keeps one entry per CDR3 protein. Of approximately 640,000 distinct CDR3 sequences listed, around a sixth are singletons.

The rearrangement uses TRBV5-1 and TRBJ2-1; 7 nucleotides match TRBD1. This clonotype was obtained from a man aged 45-65 years with Graves' hyperthyroidism. The material sequenced was blood. In nucleotides, the CDR3 is TGCGCCAGCAGCTTGGAGGTCAGGGGGACGGATGAGCAGTTCTTC. Protein: CASSLEVRGTDEQFF.